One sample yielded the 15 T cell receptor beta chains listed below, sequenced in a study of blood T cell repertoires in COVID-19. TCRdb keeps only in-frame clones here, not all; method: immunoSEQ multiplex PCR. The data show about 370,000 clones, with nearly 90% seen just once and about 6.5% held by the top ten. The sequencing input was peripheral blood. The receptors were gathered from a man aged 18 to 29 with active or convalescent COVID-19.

DNA for the CDR3: TGTGCCATCAGTGAGTCCGGGGACAGCCAAGGCTACACCTTC. Translated, it gives CAISESGDSQGYTF. The chain combines TRBV10-3 with TRBJ1-2, with TRBD1 matching over 7 bases. The CDR3 spans 14 residues. The V gene end was trimmed by 0 bases and the J gene end by 8 bases; junction bases not matched to a gene: 6. The V gene's germline CDR1 is ENHRY and CDR2 SYGVKD.

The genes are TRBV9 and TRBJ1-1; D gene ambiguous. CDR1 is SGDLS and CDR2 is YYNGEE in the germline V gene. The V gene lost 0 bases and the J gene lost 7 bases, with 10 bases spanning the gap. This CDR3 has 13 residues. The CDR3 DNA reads TGTGCCAGCAGCGTAGTAAAGGGAGGTGAAGCTTTCTTT. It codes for CASSVVKGGEAFF.

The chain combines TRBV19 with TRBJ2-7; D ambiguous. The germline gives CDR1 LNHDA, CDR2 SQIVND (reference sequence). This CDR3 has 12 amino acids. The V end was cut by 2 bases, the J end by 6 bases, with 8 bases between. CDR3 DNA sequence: TGTGCCAGTAGTATACTAGGTGGCGAGCAGTACTTC. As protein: CASSILGGEQYF.

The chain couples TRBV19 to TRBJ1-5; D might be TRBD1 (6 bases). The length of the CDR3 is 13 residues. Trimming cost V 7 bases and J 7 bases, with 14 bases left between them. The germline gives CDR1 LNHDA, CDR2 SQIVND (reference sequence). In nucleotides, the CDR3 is TGTGCCAGTACCCCTCAGGGGACGCAGCCCCAGCATTTT. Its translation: CASTPQGTQPQHF.

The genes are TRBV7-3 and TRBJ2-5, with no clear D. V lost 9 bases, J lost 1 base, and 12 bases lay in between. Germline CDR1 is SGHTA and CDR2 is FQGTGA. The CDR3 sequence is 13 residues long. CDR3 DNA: TGTGCCAGTGCATCTACGGTCCAAGAGACCCAGTACTTC. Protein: CASASTVQETQYF.

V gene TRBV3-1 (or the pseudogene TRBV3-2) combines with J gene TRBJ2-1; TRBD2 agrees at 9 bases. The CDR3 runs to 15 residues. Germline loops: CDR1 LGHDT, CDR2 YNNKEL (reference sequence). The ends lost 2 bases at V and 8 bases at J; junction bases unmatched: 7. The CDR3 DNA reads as TGTGCCAGCAGCCAACGGGGCGGGAGGGTAGATGAGCAGTTCTTC. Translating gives CASSQRGGRVDEQFF.

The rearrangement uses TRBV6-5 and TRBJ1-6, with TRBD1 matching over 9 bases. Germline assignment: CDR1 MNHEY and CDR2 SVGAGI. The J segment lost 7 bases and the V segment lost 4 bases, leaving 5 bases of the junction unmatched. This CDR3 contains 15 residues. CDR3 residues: CASSLTGTGNSPLHF. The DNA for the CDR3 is TGTGCCAGCAGTTTAACCGGGACAGGGAATTCACCCCTCCACTTT.

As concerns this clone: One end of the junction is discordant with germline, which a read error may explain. Here the CDR3 reads CASSGQGPSGANVLTF. CDR3 in DNA: TGTGCCAGCAGCGGACAGGGACCCTCTGGGGCCAACGTGCTGACTTTC. J is TRBJ2-6 and V is TRBV11-2; 8 nucleotides align to TRBD1. The CDR3 loop spans 16 amino acids. Germline V lookup: CDR1 SGHAT, CDR2 FQNNGV.

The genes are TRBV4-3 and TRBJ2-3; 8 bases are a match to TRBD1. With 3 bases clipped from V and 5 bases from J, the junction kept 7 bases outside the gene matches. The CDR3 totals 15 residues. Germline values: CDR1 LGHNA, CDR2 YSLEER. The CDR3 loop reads CASSQGTGGGDTQYF. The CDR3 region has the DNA TGCGCCAGCAGCCAGGGCACAGGGGGTGGAGATACGCAGTATTTT.

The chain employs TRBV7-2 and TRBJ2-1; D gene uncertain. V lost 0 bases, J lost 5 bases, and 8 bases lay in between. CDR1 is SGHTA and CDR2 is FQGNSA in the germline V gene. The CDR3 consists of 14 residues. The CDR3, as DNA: TGTGCCAGCAGCTTAGCTTTCCCCGACAATGAGCAGTTCTTC. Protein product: CASSLAFPDNEQFF.

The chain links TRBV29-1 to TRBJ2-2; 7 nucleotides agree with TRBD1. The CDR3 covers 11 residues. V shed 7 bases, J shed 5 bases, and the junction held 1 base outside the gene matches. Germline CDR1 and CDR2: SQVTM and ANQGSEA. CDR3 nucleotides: TGCAGCGCAGGGGGAACCGGGGAGCTGTTTTTT. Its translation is CSAGGTGELFF.

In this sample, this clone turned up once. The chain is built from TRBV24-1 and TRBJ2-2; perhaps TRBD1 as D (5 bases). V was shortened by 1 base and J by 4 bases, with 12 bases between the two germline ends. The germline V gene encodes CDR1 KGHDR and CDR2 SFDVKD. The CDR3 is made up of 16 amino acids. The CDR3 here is CATSDFGQGSTGELFF. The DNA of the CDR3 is TGTGCCACCAGTGATTTCGGGCAGGGTAGCACCGGGGAGCTGTTTTTT.

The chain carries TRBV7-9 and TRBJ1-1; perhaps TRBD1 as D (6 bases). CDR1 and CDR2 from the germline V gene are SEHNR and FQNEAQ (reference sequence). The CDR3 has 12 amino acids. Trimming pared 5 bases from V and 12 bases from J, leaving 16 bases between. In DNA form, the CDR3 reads TGTGCCAGCAGCCACGAATGGACAGTTCCTTTCTTT. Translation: CASSHEWTVPFF. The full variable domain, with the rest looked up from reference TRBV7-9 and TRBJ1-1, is DTGVSQNPRHKITKRGQNVTFRCDPISEHNRLYWYRQTLGQGPEFLTYFQNEAQLEKSRLLSDRFSAERPKGSFSTLEIQRTEQGDSAMYLCASSHEWTVPFFGQGTRLTVV.

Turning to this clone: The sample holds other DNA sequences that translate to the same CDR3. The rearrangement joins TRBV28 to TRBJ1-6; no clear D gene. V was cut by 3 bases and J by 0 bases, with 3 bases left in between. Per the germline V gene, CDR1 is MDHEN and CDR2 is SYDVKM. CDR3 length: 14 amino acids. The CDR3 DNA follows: TGTGCCAGCAGTTTCAGCTCCTATAATTCACCCCTCCACTTT. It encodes CASSFSSYNSPLHF.

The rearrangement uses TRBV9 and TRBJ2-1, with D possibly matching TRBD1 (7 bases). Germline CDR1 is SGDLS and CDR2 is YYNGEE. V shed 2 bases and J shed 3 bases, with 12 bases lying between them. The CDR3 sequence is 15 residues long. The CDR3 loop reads CASSVRDSFYNEQFF. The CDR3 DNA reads TGTGCCAGCAGCGTGCGGGACAGCTTCTACAATGAGCAGTTCTTC.